This T cell receptor (beta chain) was sequenced during a study of Ad26.COV2.S vaccination and SARS-CoV-2 variants. Whole-study results and caveats: The study found similar non-spike TCR breadth in vaccine and placebo recipients. Total T cell responses were possibly underestimated by TCR breadth and depth analyses.

Here immunoSEQ multiplex PCR was the method, and the copy in TCRdb shows in-frame clones only, minus some. The repertoire has around 300,000 clones, approximately 86% of them found once; the top ten carry about 10%. The CDR3 covers 15 residues. Trimming stripped 4 bases from V and 3 bases from J, with 14 bases between. In germline, CDR1 is SGHTA, CDR2 FQGNSA. Treatment: around 19 received Ad26.COV2.S at low or high dose, single or two shots; five or six received placebo; per-sample allocation not given. Collection of samples fell on day 63 after the first vaccine or placebo injection. Aged 18-55 years, donor was enrolled in Boston in about 2020. As to this clone: Its antigen is not known.

The receptor's source is a person aged 18-60 years who received the Ad26.COV2.S COVID-19 vaccine or a placebo. The starting material was peripheral blood, obtained in a trial of Ad26.COV2.S vaccine versus placebo. V gene TRBV7-2 combines with J gene TRBJ2-3; D assignment may be TRBD1 or TRBD2 (5 bases each). CDR3 bases: TGTGCCAGCAGCTACCTCTTTGGGGGAACAGATACGCAGTATTTT. Amino acids: CASSYLFGGTDTQYF. Supplemented by reference TRBV7-2 and TRBJ2-3, the full variable domain reads GAGVSQSPSNKVTEKGKDVELRCDPISGHTALYWYRQSLGQGLEFLIYFQGNSAPDKSGLPSDRFSAERTGGSVSTLTIQRTQQEDSAVYLCASSYLFGGTDTQYFGPGTRLTVL.